Listed here are 9 T cell receptor beta chains from one sample, sequenced in a study of radiotherapy plus CTLA-4 blockade in lung cancer. Assay: immunoSEQ multiplex PCR; the TCRdb copy retains only in-frame clones and omits some. Of 25,000 to 35,000 clones listed, roughly 80% were seen once; the top ten hold 7% to 8%. The sample was peripheral blood, taken from a patient treated with radiotherapy plus ipilimumab. Receptors were obtained from a human donor with non-small cell lung cancer who had stable disease on radiotherapy plus ipilimumab.

V is TRBV4-3 and J is TRBJ1-4; D is undetermined. CDR3 size: 14 residues. CDR1 and CDR2 (germline): LGHNA, YSLEER. The V end lost 3 bases, the J end lost 2 bases, and 7 bases lay between the germline ends. The CDR3, as DNA: TGCGCCAGCAGCCACACGAGGACTAATGAAAAACTGTTTTTT. Protein: CASSHTRTNEKLFF.

CDR3 in DNA: TGCGCCAGCAGTGAAGAGACAGGGCATGGCTACACCTTC. Translation gives CASSEETGHGYTF. This chain uses TRBV10-1 with TRBJ1-2, with 7 bases fitting TRBD1. J was trimmed by 6 bases and V by 3 bases; bases with no gene match: 4. Germline CDR1 WNHNN, CDR2 SYGVQD (reference sequence). This CDR3 has 13 amino acids.

V is TRBV6-5 and J is TRBJ1-2; D remains ambiguous. The V gene's germline CDR1 is MNHEY and CDR2 SVGAGI. V was trimmed by 2 bases and J by 2 bases, leaving 9 bases between them. This CDR3 is built from 14 residues. CDR3 in amino acids: CASSYDGKNYGYTF. CDR3 sequence (DNA): TGTGCCAGCAGTTACGACGGAAAAAACTATGGCTACACCTTC.

This chain connects TRBV7-2 to TRBJ1-5; D is perhaps TRBD1 (5 bases). Trimming stripped 0 bases from V and 7 bases from J, with 7 bases between. The CDR3 covers 13 residues. Looked up from germline, CDR1 is SGHTA and CDR2 is FQGNSA. In DNA form, the CDR3 reads TGTGCCAGCAGCTTAGCGTGGGGGCAGCCCCAGCATTTT. Translation gives CASSLAWGQPQHF.

Comments on this clone: The same CDR3 arises from other DNA sequences in this sample as well. The chain is built from TRBV7-2 and TRBJ2-3; no clear D. Germline assignment: CDR1 SGHTA and CDR2 FQGNSA. The CDR3 covers 12 residues. V lost 3 bases to trimming and J lost 2 bases, with 3 bases between them. The CDR3 sequence: CASSFSTDTQYF. The DNA of the CDR3 is TGTGCCAGCAGCTTTTCCACAGATACGCAGTATTTT.

J is TRBJ2-7 and V is TRBV6-1; tentative D call: TRBD2 (5 bases). The CDR3 runs to 15 residues. Deletions cut 4 bases from V and 0 bases from J, with 13 bases between. CDR1 MNHNS and CDR2 SASEGT come from the germline V gene. The CDR3 sequence: CASSVNRGSSYEQYV. CDR3 bases: TGTGCCAGCAGTGTGAATCGGGGAAGCTCCTACGAGCAGTACGTC.

This clone was recorded once. The chain is built from TRBV13 and TRBJ1-4; 8 bases are a match to TRBD1. This CDR3 is built from 14 residues. CDR1 PRHDT and CDR2 FYEKMQ come from the germline V gene (reference sequence). V lost 3 bases to trimming and J lost 8 bases; unmatched junction nucleotides: 5. This CDR3 reads CASSFWTGREKLFF. In DNA, the CDR3 is TGTGCCAGCAGCTTTTGGACAGGGCGGGAAAAACTGTTTTTT.

V gene TRBV27 combines with J gene TRBJ1-6; 7 bases are shared with TRBD1. Germline trimming cut 2 bases from V and 1 base from J; bases unmatched to any gene: 5. The CDR3 length is 17 residues. Germline V gives CDR1 MNHEY, CDR2 SMNVEV (reference sequence). CDR3 nucleotides: TGTGCCAGCAGTTTAATGAGACAGGGTTCCTATAATTCACCCCTCCACTTT. Encoded protein: CASSLMRQGSYNSPLHF.

This chain uses TRBV4-2 with TRBJ2-3; 15 bases are a match to TRBD2. The CDR3 totals 16 residues. CDR1 is LGHNA, CDR2 YNFKEQ, per germline. Trimming cost V 1 base and J 4 bases; bases outside gene matches: 0. CDR3 sequence (DNA): TGTGCCAGCAGCCAAGGGACTAGCGGGGGGGCAGATACGCAGTATTTT. Translated, it gives CASSQGTSGGADTQYF.